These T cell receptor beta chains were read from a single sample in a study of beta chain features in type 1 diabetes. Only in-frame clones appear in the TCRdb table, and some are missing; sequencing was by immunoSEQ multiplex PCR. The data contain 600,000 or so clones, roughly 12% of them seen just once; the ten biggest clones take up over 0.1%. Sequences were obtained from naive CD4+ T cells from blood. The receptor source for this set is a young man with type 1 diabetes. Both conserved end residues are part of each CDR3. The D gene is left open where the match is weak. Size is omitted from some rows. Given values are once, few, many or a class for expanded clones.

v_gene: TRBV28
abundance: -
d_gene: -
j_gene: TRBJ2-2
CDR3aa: CASSSSRWNTGELFF
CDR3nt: TGTGCCAGCAGTTCGAGTCGGTGGAACACCGGGGAGCTGTTTTTT

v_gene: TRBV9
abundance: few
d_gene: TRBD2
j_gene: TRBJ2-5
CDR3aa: CASSPGTSGNEETQYF
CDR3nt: TGTGCCAGCAGCCCGGGGACTAGCGGGAACGAAGAGACCCAGTACTTC

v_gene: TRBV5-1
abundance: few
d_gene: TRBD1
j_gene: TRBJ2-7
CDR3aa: CASSSGTGSYEQYF
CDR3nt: TGCGCCAGCAGCTCCGGGACAGGGTCCTACGAGCAGTACTTC

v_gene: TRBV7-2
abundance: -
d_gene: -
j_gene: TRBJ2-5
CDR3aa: CASSRSGQETQYF
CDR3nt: TGTGCCAGCAGCCGTAGCGGCCAAGAGACCCAGTACTTC

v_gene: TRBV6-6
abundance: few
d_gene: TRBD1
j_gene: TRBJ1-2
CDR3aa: CASSYSATGVDYGYTF
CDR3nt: TGTGCCAGCAGTTACTCGGCCACAGGGGTAGACTATGGCTACACCTTC

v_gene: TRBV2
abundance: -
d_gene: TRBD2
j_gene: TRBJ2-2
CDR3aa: CASSRLADTGELFF
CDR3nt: TGTGCCAGCAGTCGACTAGCGGACACCGGGGAGCTGTTTTTT

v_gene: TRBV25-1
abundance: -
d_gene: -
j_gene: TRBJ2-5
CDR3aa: CASSDGITIQETQYF
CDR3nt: TGTGCCAGCAGTGATGGCATCACGATACAAGAGACCCAGTACTTC

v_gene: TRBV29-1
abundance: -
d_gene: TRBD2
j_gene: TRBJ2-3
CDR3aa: CSVATGTNTDTQYF
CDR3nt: TGCAGCGTTGCTACCGGGACTAACACAGATACGCAGTATTTT

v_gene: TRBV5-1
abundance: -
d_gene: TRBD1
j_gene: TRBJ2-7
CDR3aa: CASSPDRGYEQYF
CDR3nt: TGCGCCAGCAGCCCAGACAGGGGTTACGAGCAGTACTTC

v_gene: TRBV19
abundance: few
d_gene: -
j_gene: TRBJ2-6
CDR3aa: CASSIWGRSGANVLTF
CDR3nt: TGTGCCAGTAGTATTTGGGGGAGGAGTGGGGCCAACGTCCTGACTTTC

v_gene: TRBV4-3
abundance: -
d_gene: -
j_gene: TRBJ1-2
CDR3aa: CASSLRTGYGYTF
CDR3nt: TGCGCCAGCAGCCTCCGGACGGGCTATGGCTACACCTTC